This T cell receptor beta chain was retrieved from a study of control samples from healthy donors and cancer patients. Germline V gives CDR1 MDHEN, CDR2 SYDVKM. V was clipped by 6 bases and J by 8 bases; unmatched bases: 11. This CDR3 has 14 residues. Clones were sequenced by immunoSEQ multiplex PCR, and TCRdb holds only the in-frame ones, with some missing. Of about 170,000 clones listed, about 87% are singletons. This TCR was recovered from a man under 40 in good health. The rearrangement joins TRBV28 to TRBJ1-2; TRBD1 aligns across 8 bases. Sample: blood. CDR3 in DNA: TGTGCCAGCAGATACTACGGGACAGGAGGCGGCTACACCTTC. It encodes CASRYYGTGGGYTF.